These 20 T cell receptor beta chains came from one sample sequenced in a study of blood T cell repertoires in COVID-19. Sequencing was performed with immunoSEQ multiplex PCR; in TCRdb, only in-frame clones are kept and a portion is missing. The profile shows a few hundred thousand clones, approximately 85% of them singletons. The specimen sequenced was PBMCs or T cells enriched from blood (not recorded which). The receptors come from a woman in her twenties or thirties who had recovered from COVID-19.

The chain couples TRBV7-2 to TRBJ2-5; possibly TRBD2 for D (5 bases). Per germline, CDR1 SGHTA and CDR2 FQGNSA. This CDR3 contains 16 residues. Between the trimmed V and J ends, which lost 5 bases and 1 base, there was a span of 17 bases. The CDR3 nucleotides are TGTGCCAGCAGCCAAGGTAGCGAAACCCTCCAAGAGACCCAGTACTTC. Residues: CASSQGSETLQETQYF.

CDR3 sequence reads: CSAARDRGYEQYF. CDR3 nucleotides: TGCAGCGCCGCCCGGGACAGGGGGTACGAGCAGTACTTC. The chain couples TRBV29-1 to TRBJ2-7; 11 positions match TRBD1. J was trimmed by 4 bases and V by 7 bases; bases with no gene match: 6. Germline V gives CDR1 SQVTM, CDR2 ANQGSEA. The CDR3 is 13 amino acids.

This rearrangement joins TRBV28 to TRBJ1-1; 10 bases fit TRBD1. The CDR3 covers 21 residues. The V gene end was trimmed by 1 base and the J gene end by 4 bases; junction bases not matched to a gene: 21. Germline V CDR1 and CDR2: MDHEN, SYDVKM. CDR3 nucleotide sequence: TGTGCCAGCAGTTTATTCTTAACGGATCGGACAGGGGGGATTCGGAGCACTGAAGCTTTCTTT. Translating gives CASSLFLTDRTGGIRSTEAFF.

This clone occurred once. CDR3 in DNA: TGTGCCAGCTCACCAACAGAGACAGGCTACTACGAGCAGTACTTC. Amino acid sequence: CASSPTETGYYEQYF. The chain couples TRBV18 to TRBJ2-7; tentatively, D is TRBD1 (6 bases). The germline gives CDR1 KGHSH, CDR2 LQKENI. The CDR3 runs 15 residues. V shed 2 bases and J shed 3 bases, with 14 bases lying between them.

The genes are TRBV3-1 (or the pseudogene TRBV3-2) and TRBJ1-4; D is unclear. The V gene lost 6 bases and the J gene lost 5 bases, with 16 bases spanning the gap. CDR1 and CDR2 from the germline V gene are LGHDT and YNNKEL (reference sequence). The CDR3 extends over 15 amino acids. CDR3 DNA: TGTGCCAGCAGACGAAGGGAGGTGGGGAATGAAAAACTGTTTTTT. It yields the protein CASRRREVGNEKLFF.

This clone was detected a few times. This sequence joins TRBV5-1 and TRBJ1-4; D is uncertain. The germline CDR1 and CDR2 sequences are SGHRS and YFSETQ. There are 14 residues in the CDR3. The V end lost 4 bases, the J end lost 4 bases, and 11 bases lay between the germline ends. The CDR3, as DNA: TGCGCCAGCAGCCACGTAGGACTTAATGAAAAACTGTTTTTT. As protein: CASSHVGLNEKLFF. The whole variable domain, filled in from reference TRBV5-1 and TRBJ1-4, reads KAGVTQTPRYLIKTRGQQVTLSCSPISGHRSVSWYQQTPGQGLQFLFEYFSETQRNKGNFPGRFSGRQFSNSRSEMNVSTLELGDSALYLCASSHVGLNEKLFFGSGTQLSVL.

The V call is TRBV4-1, the J call TRBJ2-1, with TRBD2 matching over 12 bases. J gave up 8 bases and V 3 bases, and 8 bases lay outside the gene matches. The CDR3 extends over 16 amino acids. Germline CDR1 MGHRA, CDR2 YSYEKL. This CDR3 is CASSQDGTSGSHEQFF. CDR3 nucleotide sequence: TGCGCCAGCAGCCAGGACGGGACTAGCGGGTCCCATGAGCAGTTCTTC.

This rearrangement joins TRBV28 to TRBJ1-2; D is uncertain. CDR1 and CDR2 from the germline V gene are MDHEN and SYDVKM. The CDR3 is made up of 14 amino acids. V lost 2 bases and J lost 4, with 11 bases in between. The CDR3 nucleotides are TGTGCCAGCAGTTTACCCACTACCCTCTATGGCTACACCTTC. The encoded protein is CASSLPTTLYGYTF.

J is TRBJ1-5 and V is TRBV20-1; TRBD1 is a possible D gene (5 bases). The CDR3 loop spans 21 amino acids. Looked up from germline, CDR1 is DFQATT and CDR2 is SNEGSKA (reference sequence). The V end was cut by 3 bases, the J end by 0 bases, with 30 bases between. The CDR3 region has the DNA TGCAGTGCTAGTCTTCGGGAGGATTACGACAGAGCCTTATATAGCAATCAGCCCCAGCATTTT. This translates into CSASLREDYDRALYSNQPQHF.

The genes are TRBV2 and TRBJ1-6; no firm D call. Between the trimmed V and J ends, which lost 4 bases and 6 bases, there was a span of 10 bases. CDR1 is SNHLY and CDR2 is FYNNEI in the germline V gene. The CDR3 covers 14 residues. The CDR3 nucleotides are TGTGCCAGCAGTGGAGGTCAGACTAATTCACCCCTCCACTTT. Translated, it gives CASSGGQTNSPLHF.

This clone came up a few times. V is TRBV5-1 and J is TRBJ2-2, with TRBD2 matching over 16 bases. From germline, CDR1 is SGHRS and CDR2 YFSETQ. Trimming removed 3 bases from V and 4 bases from J; junction bases left unmatched: 3. The CDR3 spans 17 residues. The DNA for the CDR3 is TGCGCCAGCAGCTCGGGACTAGCGGGAGGGTCCACCGGGGAGCTGTTTTTT. It translates to CASSSGLAGGSTGELFF. Combining the CDR3 with reference TRBV5-1 and TRBJ2-2 gives the whole variable domain KAGVTQTPRYLIKTRGQQVTLSCSPISGHRSVSWYQQTPGQGLQFLFEYFSETQRNKGNFPGRFSGRQFSNSRSEMNVSTLELGDSALYLCASSSGLAGGSTGELFFGEGSRLTVL.

This clone was recorded only once. The chain links TRBV20-1 to TRBJ1-5; D might be TRBD1 (5 bases). Germline CDR1 is DFQATT and CDR2 is SNEGSKA (reference sequence). The CDR3 extends over 10 amino acids. CDR3 region: CRGEVQPQHF. CDR3 DNA: TGCAGGGGGGAGGTACAGCCCCAGCATTTT.

This chain joins TRBV28 and TRBJ1-2; D not resolved. This CDR3 has 12 amino acids. Trimming stripped 5 bases from V and 7 bases from J, with 11 bases between. In germline, CDR1 is MDHEN, CDR2 SYDVKM. The CDR3 loop reads CASSLTPGGYTF. As DNA, the CDR3 is TGTGCCAGCAGTCTAACCCCGGGTGGCTACACCTTC.

The V gene is TRBV6-6, the J gene TRBJ2-7; 8 bases fit TRBD1. V shed 5 bases and J 3 bases; nucleotides not matched to a gene: 0. The germline V gene encodes CDR1 MNHNY and CDR2 SVGAGI (reference sequence). There are 12 residues in the CDR3. CDR3 in DNA: TGTGCCAGCAGTACAGGGGGCTACGAGCAGTACTTC. Its translation: CASSTGGYEQYF.

V and J are TRBV20-1 and TRBJ2-3; 10 positions match TRBD2. Losses at the gene ends were 3 bases for V and 10 bases for J; bases not matched to a gene: 10. This CDR3 contains 14 residues. In germline, CDR1 is DFQATT, CDR2 SNEGSKA (reference sequence). The chain's CDR3 is CSASQSSGSSSQYF. As DNA, the CDR3 is TGCAGTGCTAGTCAGTCTAGCGGGAGCAGTTCGCAGTATTTT.

The chain combines TRBV28 with TRBJ2-7; D call uncertain. The CDR3 contains 13 residues. The germline CDR1 and CDR2 sequences are MDHEN and SYDVKM. V lost 5 bases and J lost 2, with 10 bases in between. The CDR3 sequence: CASSAGIPYEQYF. The CDR3 bases are TGTGCCAGCAGTGCAGGAATCCCCTACGAGCAGTACTTC.

The chain carries TRBV9 and TRBJ1-6; TRBD1 aligns across 10 bases. CDR1 is SGDLS and CDR2 is YYNGEE in the germline V gene. Trimming cost V 3 bases and J 4 bases; bases outside gene matches: 4. The CDR3 is 16 residues long. The CDR3 here is CASSDGQGGYNSPLHF. CDR3 nucleotide sequence: TGTGCCAGCAGCGACGGACAGGGGGGGTATAATTCACCCCTCCACTTT.

The rearrangement links TRBV28 to TRBJ1-2; 8 nucleotides match TRBD1. CDR3 length: 15 amino acids. The germline CDR1 and CDR2 sequences are MDHEN and SYDVKM. V dropped 6 bases and J dropped 2; count of bases not matched to a gene: 8. This CDR3 is CASSSQGGNNYGYTF. CDR3 nucleotides: TGTGCCAGCAGCTCACAGGGGGGAAACAACTATGGCTACACCTTC.

This chain uses TRBV5-1 with TRBJ1-5; perhaps TRBD1 as D (5 bases). CDR3 size: 13 residues. The V gene's germline CDR1 is SGHRS and CDR2 YFSETQ. The ends were cut back, 4 bases at V and 4 bases at J, with 9 bases in the middle. The CDR3 reads CASSRGPNQPQHF. The CDR3 bases are TGCGCCAGCAGCAGGGGCCCTAATCAGCCCCAGCATTTT.

The rearrangement joins TRBV30 to TRBJ2-7, with TRBD1 matching 7 bases. Germline V gene sequence: CDR1 GTSNPN, CDR2 SVGIG (reference sequence). V shed 0 bases, J shed 4 bases, and the junction held 3 bases outside the gene matches. This CDR3 comprises 13 residues. CDR3 loop: CAWSVRGRYEQYF. CDR3 bases: TGTGCCTGGAGTGTTAGGGGGCGATACGAGCAGTACTTC.